Following are 3 T cell receptor beta chains from one sample sequenced in a study of T-cell reconstitution after alpha-beta-depleted transplantation in children. It was with unique molecular identifiers that the TCRbeta library was prepared. TCRdb fed the PCR reads into MiXCR, producing one record per CDR3 protein. The sample records about 510,000 distinct CDR3 sequences, 9.5% to 12% being singletons. The sample in question was PBMCs, mostly from graft donor cells, obtained 180 days after TCRalphabeta/CD19-depleted stem cell transplant. All receptors derive from a female patient under 10 years old who had a stem cell transplant for aplastic anemia, so the T cells may come from the graft donor.

CDR3 in amino acids: CASSFRQTSSYEQYF. The CDR3 nucleotides read TGTGCCAGCAGTTTTCGACAGACAAGTTCCTACGAGCAGTACTTC. V and J are TRBV12-3 or TRBV12-4 and TRBJ2-7, with D perhaps matching TRBD1 (5 bases). The CDR3 consists of 15 residues. The V end was cut by 3 bases, the J end by 1 base, with 13 bases between.

V is TRBV14 and J is TRBJ1-1, with no clear D. V lost 5 bases and J lost 1, with 11 bases in between. This CDR3 comprises 14 residues. The germline CDR1 and CDR2 sequences are SGHDN and FVKESK. In DNA, the CDR3 is TGTGCCAGCAGCGTAAGACGGACGAACACTGAAGCTTTCTTT. It translates to CASSVRRTNTEAFF. The full variable domain, its missing parts supplied by reference TRBV14 and TRBJ1-1, is EAGVTQFPSHSVIEKGQTVTLRCDPISGHDNLYWYRRVMGKEIKFLLHFVKESKQDESGMPNNRFLAERTGGTYSTLKVQPAELEDSGVYFCASSVRRTNTEAFFGQGTRLTVV.

CDR3 sequence: CATSRDAQNIQYF. CDR3 coding DNA: TGTGCCACCAGCAGAGATGCCCAAAACATTCAGTACTTC. The rearrangement links TRBV15 to TRBJ2-4; D unclear. The length of the CDR3 is 13 residues. The germline gives CDR1 LNHNV, CDR2 YYDKDF (reference sequence). The V end was cut by 0 bases, the J end by 5 bases, with 5 bases between.